These T cell receptor beta chains were read from a single sample in a study of PD-1 blockade in classical Hodgkin lymphoma. The assay was immunoSEQ multiplex PCR, and TCRdb's table has in-frame clones only and misses some. The table records about 32,000 clones, 92% of them present only once. The specimen comprised CD4+ T cells from blood, sampled before the fourth cycle of nivolumab. The receptors were sampled from a human donor with classical Hodgkin lymphoma. Both conserved end residues are part of each CDR3. A D gene is named only where the DNA matches it firmly. Only part of the rows carry a size: once, few, many, or a class if the clone is expanded.

CDR3aa	CDR3nt	v_gene	d_gene	j_gene	len	abundance
CASSEGGSSYNEQFF	TGTGCCAGCAGTGAGGGCGGGAGCTCCTACAATGAGCAGTTCTTC	TRBV2	TRBD2	TRBJ2-1	15	.
CAWSVTPTGKNTIYF	TGTGCCTGGAGTGTAACACCGACCGGGAAAAACACCATATATTTT	TRBV30	.	TRBJ1-3	15	.
CASSLGGVPQYF	TGTGCCAGCAGCTTGGGAGGGGTTCCCCAGTACTTC	TRBV5-4	.	TRBJ2-5	12	.
CASSSGTGGSIDNSPLHF	TGCGCCAGCTCGTCCGGGACAGGGGGCTCTATCGATAATTCACCCCTCCACTTT	TRBV5-1	TRBD1	TRBJ1-6	18	.
CASSPQGPTYEQYF	TGTGCCAGCAGCCCCCAGGGCCCCACCTACGAGCAGTACTTC	TRBV7-8	.	TRBJ2-7	14	.
CASSQQENIQYF	TGTGCCAGCAGCCAACAGGAAAACATTCAGTACTTC	TRBV14	.	TRBJ2-4	12	.
CASSLASTAETQYF	TGTGCCAGCAGCTTAGCTTCGACGGCGGAGACCCAGTACTTC	TRBV7-9	.	TRBJ2-5	14	.
CASSPRTSAYTGELFF	TGCGCCAGCAGCCCGCGGACTAGCGCTTACACCGGGGAGCTGTTTTTT	TRBV4-1	TRBD2	TRBJ2-2	16	.
CASSKTPTGTTEAFF	TGTGCCAGCAGTAAAACCCCCACTGGGACCACTGAAGCTTTCTTT	TRBV6-4	.	TRBJ1-1	15	once
CASSLVTSGRSYNEQFF	TGTGCCAGCAGCTTAGTTACTAGCGGGAGGTCTTACAATGAGCAGTTCTTC	TRBV7-9	TRBD2	TRBJ2-1	17	.
CASSLSLGGGDYGYTF	TGTGCCAGCAGTTTATCGTTAGGGGGGGGTGACTATGGCTACACCTTC	TRBV27	.	TRBJ1-2	16	.
CASSPTPGQPGNTIYF	TGTGCCAGCAGCCCCACACCGGGACAGCCTGGAAACACCATATATTTT	TRBV28	TRBD1	TRBJ1-3	16	.
CASSLDGRGRKETQYF	TGTGCCAGCAGCTTAGATGGCAGGGGGCGCAAAGAGACCCAGTACTTC	TRBV7-6	TRBD1	TRBJ2-5	16	.
CACRQLGGTVTNEKLFF	TGTGCCTGCCGACAGTTGGGGGGTACGGTAACTAATGAAAAACTGTTTTTT	TRBV30	.	TRBJ1-4	17	.
CSVERENSYEQYF	TGCAGCGTTGAGCGGGAGAATTCCTACGAGCAGTACTTC	TRBV29-1	TRBD2	TRBJ2-7	13	.
CASSSRGVILAGSSGELFF	TGTGCCAGCAGCTCTAGAGGGGTTATTCTAGCGGGATCCAGCGGGGAGCTGTTTTTT	TRBV9	TRBD2	TRBJ2-2	19	.
CASSPPNSLNDLRAEQFF	TGTGCCAGCTCACCACCGAATTCCCTGAACGACCTACGGGCTGAGCAGTTCTTC	TRBV18	.	TRBJ2-1	18	once
CASSPSGSEYNEQFF	TGCGCCAGCAGCCCTAGCGGGAGTGAGTACAATGAGCAGTTCTTC	TRBV5-1	TRBD2	TRBJ2-1	15	.
CASSLSGRADNEQFF	TGTGCCAGCAGCTTAAGTGGGAGGGCCGACAATGAGCAGTTCTTC	TRBV7-3	TRBD2	TRBJ2-1	15	.
CAWRLLSYEQYF	TGTGCCTGGAGACTACTATCCTACGAGCAGTACTTC	TRBV30	.	TRBJ2-7	12	.
CASSYSRTSVPDTQYF	TGTGCCAGCAGTTACTCTCGGACTAGCGTTCCAGATACGCAGTATTTT	TRBV6-5	TRBD2	TRBJ2-3	16	.
CASSVVTSGGRNEQFF	TGTGCCAGCAGCGTAGTGACTAGCGGAGGCAGGAATGAGCAGTTCTTC	TRBV9	TRBD2	TRBJ2-1	16	once
CASSEGIQGKSLPTF	TGTGCCAGCAGTGAAGGCATACAGGGAAAGTCTCTTCCCACCTTC	TRBV6-1	.	TRBJ1-2	15	.
CASSSPGGAKGETQYF	TGCGCCAGCAGCTCACCTGGGGGCGCTAAGGGTGAGACCCAGTACTTC	TRBV10-2	.	TRBJ2-5	16	.
CASSREYSEQFF	TGTGCCAGCTCACGGGAGTACAGTGAGCAGTTCTTC	TRBV18	.	TRBJ2-1	12	.
CASSSGGTDTQYF	TGTGCCAGCAGCTCCGGGGGCACAGATACGCAGTATTTT	TRBV7-3	.	TRBJ2-3	13	.
CATSRDLARGNQPQHF	TGTGCCACCAGCAGAGATTTGGCGAGGGGCAATCAGCCCCAGCATTTT	TRBV15	.	TRBJ1-5	16	.
CAWFLGLAGGGETQYF	TGTGCCTGGTTCCTGGGGCTAGCGGGAGGTGGGGAGACCCAGTACTTC	TRBV30	TRBD2	TRBJ2-5	16	.
CASRDSWVTDTQYF	TGCGCCAGCAGGGACTCTTGGGTCACAGATACGCAGTATTTT	TRBV5-1	.	TRBJ2-3	14	.
CASLRVGGSTDTQYF	TGTGCCAGCCTAAGGGTAGGGGGAAGCACAGATACGCAGTATTTT	TRBV27	.	TRBJ2-3	15	.
CASSYSGQPIQYF	TGTGCCAGCAGTTACTCTGGACAGCCCATTCAGTACTTC	TRBV6-6	.	TRBJ2-4	13	.
CASSIRTHSDTQYF	TGTGCCAGCTCAATAAGGACCCACTCTGATACGCAGTATTTT	TRBV7-8	.	TRBJ2-3	14	.
CASSVASNPRYEQYF	TGTGCCAGCAGCGTAGCGTCAAATCCGCGCTACGAGCAGTACTTC	TRBV9	.	TRBJ2-7	15	once
CASKQGVMGYGYTF	TGTGCCAGCAAACAGGGGGTCATGGGCTATGGCTACACCTTC	TRBV2	TRBD1	TRBJ1-2	14	.
CATSGGHEQYF	TGCGCCACCTCGGGAGGCCACGAGCAGTACTTC	TRBV10-2	TRBD2	TRBJ2-7	11	.